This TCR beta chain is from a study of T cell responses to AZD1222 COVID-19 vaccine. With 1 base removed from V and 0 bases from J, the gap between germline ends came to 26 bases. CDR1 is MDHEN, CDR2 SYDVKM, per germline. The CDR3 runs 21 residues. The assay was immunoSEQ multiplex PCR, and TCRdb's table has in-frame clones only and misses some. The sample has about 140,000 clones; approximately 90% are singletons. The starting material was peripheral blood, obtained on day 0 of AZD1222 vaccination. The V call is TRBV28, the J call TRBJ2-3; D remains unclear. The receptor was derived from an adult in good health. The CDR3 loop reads CASSLLWPDGLTKTSTDTQYF. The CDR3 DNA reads TGTGCCAGCAGTTTATTATGGCCGGACGGGCTTACCAAAACTAGCACAGATACGCAGTATTTT. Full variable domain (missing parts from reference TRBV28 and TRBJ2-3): DVKVTQSSRYLVKRTGEKVFLECVQDMDHENMFWYRQDPGLGLRLIYFSYDVKMKEKGDIPEGYSVSREKKERFSLILESASTNQTSMYLCASSLLWPDGLTKTSTDTQYFGPGTRLTVL.